Listed here are 18 T cell receptor beta chains from one sample, sequenced in a study of CD4 and CD8 cells across lung adenocarcinoma regions. TCRdb re-called the PCR reads with MiXCR, one entry per CDR3 protein. The sample includes just over 7,500 distinct CDR3 sequences, about 41% of them seen just once. Source material: CD8+ T cells from the center of a lung tumor. The receptor set was obtained from a male donor with lung adenocarcinoma. The CD4 and CD8 labels of this study may be unreliable.

This clonotype was counted at least ten times. J is TRBJ2-2 and V is TRBV10-1; D call uncertain. This CDR3 is 14 amino acids long. Germline V lookup: CDR1 WNHNN, CDR2 SYGVQD (reference sequence). V lost 4 bases and J lost 0, with 6 bases in between. The CDR3 region is CASSVRSNTGELFF. The CDR3 nucleotides are TGCGCCAGCAGTGTTCGGTCGAACACCGGGGAGCTGTTTTTT.

At least ten counts were recorded for this clonotype. The chain couples TRBV5-5 to TRBJ2-5; D is uncertain. The CDR3 loop spans 12 amino acids. The ends were cut back, 4 bases at V and 5 bases at J, with 9 bases in the middle. Germline CDR1 SGHKS, CDR2 YYEKEE (reference sequence). The CDR3 region is CASSLVGETQYF. CDR3 in DNA: TGTGCCAGCAGCCTTGTTGGGGAGACCCAGTACTTC.

This clonotype was observed at least ten times. The V gene is TRBV11-2, the J gene TRBJ2-1; D is uncertain. The CDR3 sequence is 16 residues long. CDR1 is SGHAT and CDR2 is FQNNGV in the germline V gene. The V end lost 0 bases, the J end lost 4 bases, and 13 bases lay between the germline ends. CDR3 DNA: TGTGCCAGCAGCTTAGATTTTATGGCAGAGTACAATGAGCAGTTCTTC. Protein: CASSLDFMAEYNEQFF.

Notes on this clonotype: This may arise from a read error, as a much more abundant clone is one base away. The chain uses TRBV7-8 and TRBJ1-2; D is uncertain. Germline V CDR1 and CDR2: SGHVS, FQNEAQ. The CDR3 loop spans 14 amino acids. The CDR3 nucleotides are TGTGCCAGCAGCTTAGTAGGGAAAAACTATGGCCACACCTTC. This encodes CASSLVGKNYGHTF.

V is TRBV10-2 and J is TRBJ2-1, with 8 bases fitting TRBD1. CDR1 and CDR2 (germline): WSHSY, SAAADI. The CDR3 is made up of 13 amino acids. The trim removed 4 bases at V and 13 bases at J, leaving 9 bases unmatched. CDR3 amino acids: CASSAIGQGGQFF. The CDR3 bases are TGCGCCAGCAGTGCCATCGGACAGGGCGGTCAGTTCTTC.

The chain uses TRBV28 and TRBJ2-3; TRBD1 agrees at 8 bases. This CDR3 is built from 15 residues. Germline values: CDR1 MDHEN, CDR2 SYDVKM. V was clipped by 5 bases and J by 1 base; unmatched bases: 5. In nucleotides, the CDR3 is TGTGCCAGCAGTGGACAGGGATTGGGCACAGATACGCAGTATTTT. Amino acid sequence: CASSGQGLGTDTQYF.

The V and J genes are TRBV6-1 and TRBJ2-3; no reliable D call. The germline V and J ends were trimmed by 7 bases and 6 bases, with 11 bases remaining between them. The germline gives CDR1 MNHNS, CDR2 SASEGT. The CDR3 runs to 12 residues. Here the CDR3 DNA reads TGTGCCAGCACGCAGATGACTGATACGCAGTATTTT. Protein product: CASTQMTDTQYF.

In this sample, this clonotype turned up a few times. The chain is built from TRBV15 and TRBJ2-1, with 8 bases that match TRBD2. Near its end, the DNA agrees better with TRBJ2-5, so the J call may be wrong. The germline V gene encodes CDR1 LNHNV and CDR2 YYDKDF (reference sequence). There are 13 residues in the CDR3. The CDR3 loop is CATSRGGGETQYF. The CDR3 bases are TGTGCCACCAGCCGGGGGGGGGGAGAGACCCAGTACTTC.

This clonotype was counted a few times. A read error may explain this, as a much larger clone is one base away. The rearrangement uses TRBV6-5 and TRBJ2-1, with D unclear. The better agreement between TRBJ2-7 and the DNA end casts doubt on the J call. The CDR3 consists of 13 residues. Germline loops: CDR1 MNHEY, CDR2 SVGAGI. CDR3 sequence: CASSYSGYNEQYF. Written as DNA, the CDR3 is TGTGCCAGCAGTTACTCGGGATACAATGAGCAGTACTTC.

This clonotype was counted many times. The J gene is TRBJ2-1, the V gene TRBV6-1; 11 positions agree with TRBD2. Germline CDR1 and CDR2: MNHNS and SASEGT. V dropped 4 bases and J dropped 8; count of bases not matched to a gene: 7. CDR3 size: 15 residues. The DNA of the CDR3 is TGTGCCAGCAGTGGGGGTACTAGCGGGAGTTATGAGCAGTTCTTC. Translating gives CASSGGTSGSYEQFF.

This clonotype was counted a few times. The chain employs TRBV6-1 and TRBJ1-1; D ambiguous. The germline V and J ends were trimmed by 6 bases and 1 base, with 12 bases remaining between them. The CDR3 length is 14 residues. CDR1 is MNHNS and CDR2 is SASEGT in the germline V gene. The CDR3 sequence is CASRSSGKNTEAFF. CDR3 nucleotide sequence: TGTGCCAGCAGGAGTTCGGGCAAGAACACTGAAGCTTTCTTT.

In regard to this clonotype: The junction differs from germline at one of its ends, possibly a read error. The J gene is TRBJ2-3, the V gene TRBV6-1; no reliable D call. This CDR3 is built from 13 residues. From germline, CDR1 is MNHNS and CDR2 SASEGT. The CDR3 reads CASSERATDTQYF. Here the CDR3 DNA reads TGTGCCAGCAGTGAAAGAGCCACAGATACTCAGTATTTT.

This sequence joins TRBV4-1 and TRBJ2-1, with a possible D match to TRBD2 (6 bases). Germline CDR1 reads MGHRA; CDR2 reads YSYEKL. This CDR3 is built from 17 residues. V was pared by 0 bases and J by 4 bases, with 16 bases between. The CDR3 reads CASSQDGTGGPYNEQFF. In DNA form, the CDR3 reads TGCGCCAGCAGCCAAGACGGGACTGGAGGACCGTACAATGAGCAGTTCTTC.

A remark on this clonotype: The limits of the CDR3 on the DNA are not certain, so only TCRdb's listed CDR3 is given. The chain employs TRBV6-2 or TRBV6-3 and TRBJ2-3; TRBD2 reflects the table's D call only, with no check against the DNA. The CDR3 has 17 residues if both end residues are counted. The germline V gene encodes CDR1 MNHEY and CDR2 SVGEGT. CDR3 region: CASCVGLGAGDKETQYF.

This clonotype was counted only a few times. This sequence joins TRBV27 and TRBJ2-1, with 10 bases aligning to TRBD1. The J call could be wrong; TRBJ2-7 is a better fit for the DNA end. CDR1 is MNHEY, CDR2 SMNVEV, per germline (reference sequence). The CDR3 spans 14 residues. CDR3 in DNA: TGTGCCAGCAGTCAAGACAGGGGGCTGGGGGAGCAGTACTTC. It is translated as CASSQDRGLGEQYF.

The rearrangement joins TRBV10-2 to TRBJ1-1; D remains ambiguous. V dropped 3 bases and J dropped 2 bases, with 10 bases sitting between them. Germline assignment: CDR1 WSHSY and CDR2 SAAADI. The CDR3 contains 14 residues. The CDR3 reads CASSDDLANTEAFF. For the CDR3, the DNA is TGCGCCAGCAGTGACGATTTAGCTAACACTGAAGCTTTCTTT.

This clonotype came up many times. V is TRBV10-3 and J is TRBJ2-1; D is ambiguous. The CDR3 loop spans 16 amino acids. Germline lookup yields CDR1 ENHRY and CDR2 SYGVKD. Trimming pared 2 bases from V and 8 bases from J, leaving 19 bases between. CDR3 in amino acids: CAISEPMTVLSDEQFF. The CDR3 bases are TGTGCCATCAGTGAGCCGATGACTGTTTTGTCAGATGAGCAGTTCTTC.

The sample holds many counts of this clonotype. This rearrangement joins TRBV6-1 to TRBJ2-3, with TRBD1 matching 9 bases. Germline V gene data show CDR1 as MNHNS and CDR2 as SASEGT. The V gene end was trimmed by 5 bases and the J gene end by 0 bases; junction bases not matched to a gene: 6. The CDR3 sequence is 16 residues long. CDR3 sequence reads: CASSIGTGTSTDTQYF. The CDR3 DNA reads TGTGCCAGCAGTATTGGGACAGGGACTAGCACAGATACGCAGTATTTT.